Sequencing of this T cell receptor beta chain was carried out in a study of T cell responses to AZD1222 COVID-19 vaccine. CDR3 length: 14 amino acids. Trimming took 7 bases from V and 2 from J, leaving 13 bases between them. Germline V gene data show CDR1 as SGHRS and CDR2 as YFSETQ. Profiled with immunoSEQ multiplex PCR; TCRdb holds only in-frame clones, not every one. The table has about 150,000 clones, roughly 88% seen once. Sequencing used peripheral blood, obtained on day 0 of MenACWY control vaccination. The sequence was obtained from an adult in good health. This chain joins TRBV5-1 and TRBJ1-3, with D unclear. The CDR3 nucleotides read TGCGCCAGCTCCCCCGGCTTAGCTGGAAACACCATATATTTT. Residues: CASSPGLAGNTIYF.